A selection of T cell receptor beta chains follows, all from one sample in a study of blood T cell repertoires in COVID-19. Sequencing was performed with immunoSEQ multiplex PCR; in TCRdb, only in-frame clones are kept and a portion is missing. This sample has about 210,000 clones; just over 90% occur once, and the top ten carry under 1.5%. The sequencing sample was made of peripheral blood. All receptors come from a man aged 25 to 45 with acute or convalescent COVID-19. Both conserved end residues are part of each CDR3. Fields, in order: D gene, J gene, clone size, V gene, CDR3 DNA, CDR3 protein. A D gene is named only where the DNA matches it firmly. Expanded clones get a size class; other rows say once, few or many, or leave the size out.

NA TRBJ1-3 NA TRBV5-1 TGCGCCAGCAGGGCACAGGGAGTTAACTCTGGAAACACCATATATTTT CASRAQGVNSGNTIYF
NA TRBJ1-1 NA TRBV5-5 TGTGCCAGCAGCTCCCGGACAGAGAACACTGAAGCTTTCTTT CASSSRTENTEAFF
NA TRBJ1-5 NA TRBV5-4 TGTGCCAGCAGCCAGGGCGGGGTGATCGGCAATCAGCCCCAGCATTTT CASSQGGVIGNQPQHF
TRBD2 TRBJ2-7 NA TRBV5-4 TGTGCCAGCAGCTTGGCCGGCGGTAGCGGGTCGTACGAGCAGTACTTC CASSLAGGSGSYEQYF
TRBD2 TRBJ2-7 NA TRBV5-1 TGCGCCAGCAGTACTAGCGGACCCTACGAGCAGTACTTC CASSTSGPYEQYF
NA TRBJ2-7 NA TRBV7-9 TGTGCCAGCAGCCAGGGGTTGGTCAGGGAAAGGTACGAGCAGTACTTC CASSQGLVRERYEQYF
TRBD2 TRBJ2-7 NA TRBV11-2 TGTGCCAGCAGCCCCCTGCGGGGGGGGTCCTCATCCTACGAGCAGTACTTC CASSPLRGGSSSYEQYF
TRBD1 TRBJ1-4 NA TRBV5-1 TGCGCCAGCAGCACAGGGGCTTCTAATGAAAAACTGTTTTTT CASSTGASNEKLFF
TRBD2 TRBJ2-7 NA TRBV28 TGTGCCAGCAGCATAGCCGGGACTAGCGGGAGGGGCTACGAGCAGTACTTC CASSIAGTSGRGYEQYF
TRBD2 TRBJ2-7 NA TRBV5-8 TGTGCCAGCTACCACTGTCCTCGTCCCACTAGCGGGAGATGCGAGCAGTACTTC CASYHCPRPTSGRCEQYF
NA TRBJ1-2 NA TRBV3-1/TRBV3-2 TGTGCCAGCAGCCCTCTCGATACGAGTGGCTACACCTTC CASSPLDTSGYTF
TRBD1 TRBJ2-6 once TRBV14 TGTGCCAGCAGCCAGGGACAGGGGGCCGGGGCCAACGTCCTGACTTTC CASSQGQGAGANVLTF
TRBD1 TRBJ1-6 NA TRBV24-1 TGTGCCACCAGTGATTTGCCCTACAGGGGGCTTGACTCACCCCTCCACTTT CATSDLPYRGLDSPLHF
NA TRBJ2-7 NA TRBV13 TGTGCCAGCAGCTTAGGGTCTAGCAGACTGTACGAGCAGTACTTC CASSLGSSRLYEQYF
NA TRBJ1-4 NA TRBV6-5 TGTGCCAGCAGTTCGGAGATTTGGGGCGCGGGGGAAAAACTGTTTTTT CASSSEIWGAGEKLFF
NA TRBJ2-3 NA TRBV28 TGTGCCAGCAGTTTAGGGCTGCGGGCCAACACAGATACGCAGTATTTT CASSLGLRANTDTQYF
TRBD1 TRBJ1-1 NA TRBV7-9 TGTGCCAGCAGCCAAAGACAGGGGGCTGAAGCTTTCTTT CASSQRQGAEAFF
TRBD2 TRBJ2-2 once TRBV14 TGTGCCAGCAGCCACGGCGGGAGGGCCTCCGGGGAGCTGTTTTTT CASSHGGRASGELFF
NA TRBJ1-1 NA TRBV12-3/TRBV12-4 TGTGCCAGCAGTTGGGGCAGGAACACTGAAGCTTTCTTT CASSWGRNTEAFF
NA TRBJ2-7 NA TRBV6-5 TGTGCCAGTATGTTCGGGGGATCCTACGAGCAGTACTTC CASMFGGSYEQYF
TRBD2 TRBJ2-5 NA TRBV7-2 TGTGCCAGCAGCTTAGTGCGGACTAGCTACTTCCAGACCCAGTACTTC CASSLVRTSYFQTQYF
TRBD1 TRBJ1-4 once TRBV30 TGTGCCTGGAGTGACGGGGGACAGAATGAAAAACTGTTTTTT CAWSDGGQNEKLFF
TRBD1 TRBJ2-7 NA TRBV28 TGTGCCAGCAGTTCCCCCCTTTCCCCGACAGGGCATAGCAGCTACGAGCAGTACTTC CASSSPLSPTGHSSYEQYF
NA TRBJ2-7 NA TRBV6-5 TGTGCCAGCAGTTACTCGGGGCCGACATGGGGGCACGAGCAGTACTTC CASSYSGPTWGHEQYF
TRBD1 TRBJ2-3 NA TRBV6-5 TGTGCCAGCAGTCTTACAGGGGTGGGAGATACGCAGTATTTT CASSLTGVGDTQYF